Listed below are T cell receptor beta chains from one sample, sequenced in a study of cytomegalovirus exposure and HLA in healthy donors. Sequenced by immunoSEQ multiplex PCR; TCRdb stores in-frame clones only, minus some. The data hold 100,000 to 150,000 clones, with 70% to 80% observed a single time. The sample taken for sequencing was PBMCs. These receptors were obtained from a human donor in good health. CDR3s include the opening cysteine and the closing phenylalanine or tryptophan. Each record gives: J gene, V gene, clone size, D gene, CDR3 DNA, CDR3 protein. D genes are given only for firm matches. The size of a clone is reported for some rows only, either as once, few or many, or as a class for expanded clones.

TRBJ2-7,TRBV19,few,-,TGTGCCAGTAGAGCCCGAGGCACGACCTACGAGCAGTACTTC,CASRARGTTYEQYF
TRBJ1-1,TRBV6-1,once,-,TGTGCCAGCACCGTCTCAGGGTCGTTTGCCACTGAAGCTTTCTTT,CASTVSGSFATEAFF
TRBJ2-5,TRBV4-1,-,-,TGCGCCAGCAGCCAAGTCCCGGGGGTCAGGGAGACCCAGTACTTC,CASSQVPGVRETQYF
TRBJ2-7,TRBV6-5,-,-,TGTGCCAGCAGTTACTCGGGGGGTGGCTCCTACGAGCAGTACTTC,CASSYSGGGSYEQYF
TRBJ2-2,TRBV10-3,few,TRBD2,TGTGCCATCAGTGACAAAGGGACTAGCGGGCGAAACACCGGGGAGCTGTTTTTT,CAISDKGTSGRNTGELFF
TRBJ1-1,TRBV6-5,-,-,TGTGCCAGCAGTTACGGAGCTCGCCCGAACACTGAAGCTTTCTTT,CASSYGARPNTEAFF
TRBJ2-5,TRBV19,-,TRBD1,TGTGCCAGTAGTATAGGGACAGGCCTAGGGCAAGAGACCCAGTACTTC,CASSIGTGLGQETQYF
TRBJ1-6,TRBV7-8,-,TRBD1,TGTGCCAGCACCATTATAGCGGGACAGACTACGAGCTCCTATAATTCACCCCTCCACTTT,CASTIIAGQTTSSYNSPLHF
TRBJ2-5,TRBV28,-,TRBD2,TGTGCCAGCAGTCCGATCAAACTAGCGGGAGTTTTGAAGACCCAGTACTTC,CASSPIKLAGVLKTQYF
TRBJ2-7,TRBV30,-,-,TGTGCCTGGAGTGTTATGGTGCGGCCCTACGAGCAGTACTTC,CAWSVMVRPYEQYF
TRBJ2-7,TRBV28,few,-,TGTGCCAGCTTTACCGACTTAGGAGAGCAGTACTTC,CASFTDLGEQYF
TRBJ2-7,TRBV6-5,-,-,TGTGCCAGCAGTTACGAAGGATTCCAGGGGGGCGAGCAGTACTTC,CASSYEGFQGGEQYF
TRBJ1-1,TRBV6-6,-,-,TGTGCCAGCACCAGGGTTGACACTGAAGCTTTCTTT,CASTRVDTEAFF
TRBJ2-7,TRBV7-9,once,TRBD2,TGTTCCAGCAGCTTTACCCCTGGGACTAGCGGGATCTCCTACGAGCAGTACTTC,CSSSFTPGTSGISYEQYF
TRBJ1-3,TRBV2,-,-,TGTGCCAGCATCCAGGGTCGCATCTCTGTTGGAAACACCATATATTTT,CASIQGRISVGNTIYF
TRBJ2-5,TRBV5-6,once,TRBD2,TGTGCCAGCAGCTTGTATAGCGGGGGGTTCGGAGAGACCCAGTACTTC,CASSLYSGGFGETQYF
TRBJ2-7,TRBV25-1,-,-,TGTGCCAGCAGTAAGGCAGGGAACTCCTACGAGCAGTACTTC,CASSKAGNSYEQYF
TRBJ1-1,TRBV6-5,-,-,TGTGCCAGCAGCCGTAGCGGGGAGACCATTGAAGCTTTCTTT,CASSRSGETIEAFF
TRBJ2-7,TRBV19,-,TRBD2,TGTGCCAGTAGTCGAGCTCAGCGGGGGGCCTCCTACGAGCAGTACTTC,CASSRAQRGASYEQYF
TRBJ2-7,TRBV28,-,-,TGTGCCAGCAGTTTGGAGGCAGGTCGGCAGTACTTC,CASSLEAGRQYF
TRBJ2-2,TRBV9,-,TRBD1,TGTGCCAGCAGCGCCCCGGGACAGGGATACCCGGTGAACACCGGGGAGCTGTTTTTT,CASSAPGQGYPVNTGELFF
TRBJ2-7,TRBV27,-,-,TGTGCCACCTGGGGCTTTGAATCCTACGAGCAGTACTTC,CATWGFESYEQYF
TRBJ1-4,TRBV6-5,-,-,TGTGCCAGCAGTTCCGGGAATTTTAATGAAAAACTGTTTTTT,CASSSGNFNEKLFF
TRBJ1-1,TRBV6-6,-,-,TGTGCCAGCAGCCCCGTTAGCGGGGGGAACACTGAAGCTTTCTTT,CASSPVSGGNTEAFF
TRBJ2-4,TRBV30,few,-,TGTGCCTGGAGACAGGGAGGGAAAAACATTCAGTACTTC,CAWRQGGKNIQYF
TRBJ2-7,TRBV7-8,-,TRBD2,TGTGCCAGCAGCAGAACTAGCGGGAGGGCGTCAGAGCAGTACTTC,CASSRTSGRASEQYF
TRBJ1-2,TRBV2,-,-,TGTGCCAGCAGTCCCAGGGGTCCGGGCTATGGCTACACCTTC,CASSPRGPGYGYTF
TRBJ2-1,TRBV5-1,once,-,TGCGCCAGCAGCGCCGTACGCCAGTCCAATGAGCAGTTCTTC,CASSAVRQSNEQFF
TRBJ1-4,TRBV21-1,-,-,TGTGCCAGCAGCAAAGGAGACAGCCCAACTAATGAAAAACTGTTTTTT,CASSKGDSPTNEKLFF
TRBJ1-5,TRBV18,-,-,TGTGCCAGCTCACTTGCCAGGGTGATTTATAATCAGCCCCAGCATTTT,CASSLARVIYNQPQHF
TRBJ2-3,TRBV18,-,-,TGTGCCAGCTCACCAATTTCGCAGGGTTTGGGTCCAGATACGCAGTATTTT,CASSPISQGLGPDTQYF
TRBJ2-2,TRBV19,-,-,TGTGCCAGTAGTATAAGGCGGGTGACGGCAAACACCGGGGAGCTGTTTTTT,CASSIRRVTANTGELFF
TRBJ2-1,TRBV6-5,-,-,TGTGCCAGCAGCCCTGACATCTCCAATGAGCAGTTCTTC,CASSPDISNEQFF
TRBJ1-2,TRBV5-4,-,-,TGTGCCAGCAGCTTGGCCGGGTCCTATGGCTACACCTTC,CASSLAGSYGYTF
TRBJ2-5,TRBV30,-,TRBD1,TGTGCCTGGAAATGGGACAGCATAGGGACCCAGTACTTC,CAWKWDSIGTQYF
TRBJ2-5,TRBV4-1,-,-,TGCGCCAGCAGCCAACCGGGTATGATGGGTCGGGAGCAGTACTTC,CASSQPGMMGREQYF
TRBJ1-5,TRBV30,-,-,TGTGCCTGGAGTCAGGGAAGGGATCAGCCCCAGCATTTT,CAWSQGRDQPQHF
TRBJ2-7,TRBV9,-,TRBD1,TGTGCCAGCAGCGTAGGTCTTGGGGGGAGTACAGGGGGCGACGAGCAGTACTTC,CASSVGLGGSTGGDEQYF
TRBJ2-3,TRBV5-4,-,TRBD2,TGTGCCACTCGACCTAGCGGCCGCACAGATACGCAGTATTTT,CATRPSGRTDTQYF
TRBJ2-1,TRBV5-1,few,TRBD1,TGCGCCAGCAGCACCTCCGGGACAGACCTCTACAATGAGCAGTTCTTC,CASSTSGTDLYNEQFF
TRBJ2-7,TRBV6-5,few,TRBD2,TGTGCCAGCAGTTACGAGCGGGGACCCTACGAGCAGTACTTC,CASSYERGPYEQYF
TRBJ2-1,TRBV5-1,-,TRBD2,TGCGCCAGCAGCTTGTCGGGACTAGTAGGATTGCTCGGATTCTTC,CASSLSGLVGLLGFF
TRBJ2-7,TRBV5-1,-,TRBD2,TGCGCCAGCAGCTTCGGACTAGCGGGAGTCCAGCAGTACTTC,CASSFGLAGVQQYF